The 7 T cell receptor beta chains below were found in one sample sequenced in a study of blood T cell repertoires in COVID-19. Produced via immunoSEQ multiplex PCR; TCRdb's table is partial and in-frame only. The sample shows under 85,000 clones, roughly 82% of them seen only once. The sample comprised peripheral blood. Receptor source: a man aged 45 to 65 with acute or convalescent COVID-19.

J is TRBJ1-1 and V is TRBV4-3; D is undetermined. Germline V gene sequence: CDR1 LGHNA, CDR2 YSLEER. This CDR3 is 13 amino acids long. Trimming pared 3 bases from V and 3 bases from J, leaving 8 bases between. The CDR3 loop is CASSHLGDTEAFF. CDR3 coding DNA: TGCGCCAGCAGCCACTTAGGAGACACTGAAGCTTTCTTT.

This chain links TRBV7-9 with TRBJ1-1; 8 nucleotides line up with TRBD1. V gave up 5 bases and J gave up 5 bases; unmatched junction bases: 10. Germline CDR1 and CDR2: SEHNR and FQNEAQ (reference sequence). The CDR3 contains 15 residues. The CDR3 reads CASSPWTGRGTEAFF. CDR3 nucleotide sequence: TGTGCCAGCAGCCCGTGGACAGGGCGCGGGACTGAAGCTTTCTTT.

The chain joins TRBV7-9 to TRBJ1-1, with D uncertain. V shed 2 bases and J shed 0 bases, with 4 bases lying between them. The germline V gene encodes CDR1 SEHNR and CDR2 FQNEAQ (reference sequence). This CDR3 contains 13 residues. The CDR3 here is CASSLSMNTEAFF. For the CDR3, the DNA is TGTGCCAGCAGCTTAAGCATGAACACTGAAGCTTTCTTT.

This sequence joins TRBV6-5 and TRBJ1-2; 9 nucleotides line up with TRBD1. The CDR3 is 13 residues long. Germline values: CDR1 MNHEY, CDR2 SVGAGI. V was clipped by 7 bases and J by 4 bases; unmatched bases: 4. CDR3 sequence: CASNRQGGYGYTF. CDR3 coding DNA: TGTGCCAGCAATAGACAGGGGGGCTATGGCTACACCTTC.

The rearrangement joins TRBV11-2 to TRBJ2-7, with 7 bases identical to TRBD2. Germline V gene sequence: CDR1 SGHAT, CDR2 FQNNGV. This CDR3 is 15 amino acids long. V was clipped by 7 bases and J by 6 bases; unmatched bases: 15. CDR3 loop: CASKRGRGSQGEQYF. CDR3 sequence (DNA): TGTGCCAGCAAAAGAGGGCGCGGGAGTCAAGGCGAGCAGTACTTC.

This clone was detected only once. J is TRBJ1-2 and V is TRBV3-1 (or the pseudogene TRBV3-2); 11 bases align to TRBD1. The V gene's germline CDR1 is LGHDT and CDR2 YNNKEL (reference sequence). The CDR3 is 15 amino acids. V gave up 5 bases and J gave up 8 bases; unmatched junction bases: 10. The DNA for the CDR3 is TGTGCCAGCAGCTTAGGACAGGGGGCTTCATGGGGCTACACCTTC. It codes for CASSLGQGASWGYTF.

Only one count was recorded for this clone. The CDR3 spells CASSPRGQGTSYEQYF. The CDR3 DNA is TGTGCCAGCAGCCCCCGAGGACAGGGGACCTCCTACGAGCAGTACTTC. The V call is TRBV7-2, the J call TRBJ2-7; TRBD1 aligns across 9 bases. V trimming: 5 bases; J trimming: 0 bases; junction bases outside the gene matches: 8. The germline V gene encodes CDR1 SGHTA and CDR2 FQGNSA. This CDR3 comprises 16 residues.